Listed here are 3 T cell receptor beta chains from one sample, sequenced in a study of Ad26.COV2.S vaccination and SARS-CoV-2 variants. The repertoire was sequenced with immunoSEQ multiplex PCR; TCRdb's copy has only in-frame clones and lacks some. The data contain a few hundred thousand clones, roughly 90% of them singletons. Treatment meaning: some 20 received Ad26.COV2.S at low or high dose, single or two shots; several received placebo; per-sample allocation not given. Sample collection was performed on day 63 after the first vaccine or placebo injection. The material was peripheral blood, obtained in a trial of Ad26.COV2.S vaccine versus placebo. Receptor source: a person aged 18-65 years who received the Ad26.COV2.S COVID-19 vaccine or a placebo.

This clone was detected ten times or more. V is TRBV18 and J is TRBJ2-7; 12 bases match TRBD1. CDR1 KGHSH and CDR2 LQKENI come from the germline V gene. This CDR3 contains 16 residues. V was clipped by 2 bases and J by 2 bases; unmatched bases: 4. The CDR3 bases are TGTGCCAGCTCACCATACGGGACAGGGGGCGCCTACGAGCAGTACTTC. It yields the protein CASSPYGTGGAYEQYF. The entire variable domain, with the rest obtained from reference TRBV18 and TRBJ2-7, is as follows: NAGVMQNPRHLVRRRGQEARLRCSPMKGHSHVYWYRQLPEEGLKFMVYLQKENIIDESGMPKERFSAEFPKEGPSILRIQQVVRGDSAAYFCASSPYGTGGAYEQYFGPGTRLTVT.

V gene TRBV5-1 combines with J gene TRBJ2-6; D is possibly TRBD1 (6 bases). Germline V CDR1 and CDR2: SGHRS, YFSETQ. This CDR3 has 17 residues. V was cut by 2 bases and J by 0 bases, with 12 bases left in between. CDR3 sequence reads: CASSFRTANSGANVLTF. DNA of the CDR3: TGCGCCAGCAGCTTTAGGACAGCCAACTCTGGGGCCAACGTCCTGACTTTC.

The rearrangement links TRBV27 to TRBJ2-1; D possibly uses TRBD1 or TRBD2 (6 bases each). The V gene lost 2 bases and the J gene lost 0 bases, with 17 bases spanning the gap. This CDR3 comprises 18 residues. Germline CDR1 is MNHEY and CDR2 is SMNVEV (reference sequence). This CDR3 reads CASSLVLRGRSSYNEQFF. The CDR3 bases are TGTGCCAGCAGTTTAGTGCTTCGGGGGCGGAGCTCCTACAATGAGCAGTTCTTC.